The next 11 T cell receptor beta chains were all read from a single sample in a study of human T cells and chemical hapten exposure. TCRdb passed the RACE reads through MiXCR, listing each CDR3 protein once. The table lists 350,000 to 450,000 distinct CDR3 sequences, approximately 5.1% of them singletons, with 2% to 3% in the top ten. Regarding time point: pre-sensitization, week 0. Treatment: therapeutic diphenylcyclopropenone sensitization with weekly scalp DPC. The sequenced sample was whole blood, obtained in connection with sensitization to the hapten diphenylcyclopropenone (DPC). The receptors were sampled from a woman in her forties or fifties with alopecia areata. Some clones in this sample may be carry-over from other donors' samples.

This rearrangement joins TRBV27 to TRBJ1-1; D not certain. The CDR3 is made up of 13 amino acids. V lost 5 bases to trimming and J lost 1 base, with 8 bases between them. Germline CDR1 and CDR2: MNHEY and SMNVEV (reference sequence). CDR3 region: CASSPVRNTEAFF. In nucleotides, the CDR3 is TGTGCCAGCAGTCCAGTTAGGAACACTGAAGCTTTCTTT.

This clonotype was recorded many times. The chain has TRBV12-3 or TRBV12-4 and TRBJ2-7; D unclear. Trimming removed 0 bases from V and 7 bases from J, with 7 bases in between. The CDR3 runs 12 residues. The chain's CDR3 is CASSLALGEQYF. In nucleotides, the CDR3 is TGTGCCAGCAGTTTAGCGCTGGGGGAGCAGTACTTC.

The CDR3 nucleotides are TGCGCCAGCAGCTGGGAGGGGACTGAAGCTTTCTTT. It yields the protein CASSWEGTEAFF. V is TRBV5-1 and J is TRBJ1-1; tentatively, D is TRBD1 (5 bases). The V and J ends lost 3 bases and 5 bases respectively, with 8 bases between them. The CDR3 spans 12 residues. Looked up from germline, CDR1 is SGHRS and CDR2 is YFSETQ.

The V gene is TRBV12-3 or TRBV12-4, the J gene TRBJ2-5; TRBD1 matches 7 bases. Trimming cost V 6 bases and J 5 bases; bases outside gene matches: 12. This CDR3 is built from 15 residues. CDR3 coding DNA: TGTGCCAGCAGGGCCACGAGACAGGGACCGGAGACCCAGTACTTC. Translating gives CASRATRQGPETQYF.

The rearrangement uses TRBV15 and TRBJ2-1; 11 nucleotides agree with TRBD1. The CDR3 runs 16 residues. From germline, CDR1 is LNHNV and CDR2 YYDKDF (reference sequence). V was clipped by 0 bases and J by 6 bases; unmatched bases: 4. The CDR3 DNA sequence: TGTGCCACCAGCAGAGATCGAGGGACAGGGGGCAATGAGCAGTTCTTC. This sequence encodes CATSRDRGTGGNEQFF.

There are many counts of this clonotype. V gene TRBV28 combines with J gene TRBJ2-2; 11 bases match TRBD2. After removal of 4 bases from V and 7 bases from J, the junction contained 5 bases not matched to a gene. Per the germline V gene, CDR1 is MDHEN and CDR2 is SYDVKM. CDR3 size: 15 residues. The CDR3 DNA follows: TGTGCCAGCAGTTCCGGGACTAGCGGCTACGGGGAGCTGTTTTTT. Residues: CASSSGTSGYGELFF.

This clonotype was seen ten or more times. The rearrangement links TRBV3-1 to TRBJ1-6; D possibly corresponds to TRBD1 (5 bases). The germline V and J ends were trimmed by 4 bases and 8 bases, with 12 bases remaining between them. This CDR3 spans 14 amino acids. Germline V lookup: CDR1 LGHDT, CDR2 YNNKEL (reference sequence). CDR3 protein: CASSPPGYDSPLHF. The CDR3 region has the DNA TGTGCCAGCAGCCCCCCAGGGTATGATTCACCCCTCCACTTT.

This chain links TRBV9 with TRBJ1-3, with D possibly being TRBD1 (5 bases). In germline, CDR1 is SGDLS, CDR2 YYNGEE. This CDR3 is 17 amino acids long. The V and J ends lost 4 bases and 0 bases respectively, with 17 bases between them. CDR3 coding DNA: TGTGCCAGCAGCTCCCCGTTGACAGCCGACTCTGGAAACACCATATATTTT. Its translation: CASSSPLTADSGNTIYF.

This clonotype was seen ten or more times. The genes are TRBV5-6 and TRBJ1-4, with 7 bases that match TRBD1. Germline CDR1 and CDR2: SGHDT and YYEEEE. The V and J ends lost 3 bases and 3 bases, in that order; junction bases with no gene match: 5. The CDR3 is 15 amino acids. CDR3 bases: TGTGCCAGCAGCTCACAGGGGTGGGCTAATGAAAAACTGTTTTTT. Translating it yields CASSSQGWANEKLFF. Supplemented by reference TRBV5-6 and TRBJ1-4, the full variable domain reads DAGVTQSPTHLIKTRGQQVTLRCSPKSGHDTVSWYQQALGQGPQFIFQYYEEEERQRGNFPDRFSGHQFPNYSSELNVNALLLGDSALYLCASSSQGWANEKLFFGSGTQLSVL.

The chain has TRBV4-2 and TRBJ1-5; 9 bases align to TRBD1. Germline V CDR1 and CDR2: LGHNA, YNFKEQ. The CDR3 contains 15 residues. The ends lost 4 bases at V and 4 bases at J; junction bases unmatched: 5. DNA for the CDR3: TGTGCCAGCAGCCGCCGGACAGGGGATAATCAGCCCCAGCATTTT. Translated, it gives CASSRRTGDNQPQHF.

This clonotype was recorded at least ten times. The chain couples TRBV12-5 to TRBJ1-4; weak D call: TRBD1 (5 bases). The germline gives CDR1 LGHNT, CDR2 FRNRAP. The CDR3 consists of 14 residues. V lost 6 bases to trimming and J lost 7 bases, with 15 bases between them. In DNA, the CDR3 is TGTGCTAGTGGCCGGGGACCGCCTTTTGAAAAACTGTTTTTT. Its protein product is CASGRGPPFEKLFF. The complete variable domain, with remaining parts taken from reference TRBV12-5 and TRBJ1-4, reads DARVTQTPRHKVTEMGQEVTMRCQPILGHNTVFWYRQTMMQGLELLAYFRNRAPLDDSGMPKDRFSAEMPDATLATLKIQPSEPRDSAVYFCASGRGPPFEKLFFGSGTQLSVL.